The 22 T cell receptor beta chains listed next were all sequenced from one sample in a study of a mutant IDH1 vaccine in newly diagnosed glioma. The time point here: week 23, last vaccination. Topical imiquimod was applied with each vaccine dose, which held 300 ug of mutant IDH1 20-mer peptide. The method was immunoSEQ multiplex PCR; TCRdb's version includes in-frame clones alone and lacks a portion of them. Counted here are 77,000 or so clones, more than 70% occurring once; the ten biggest clones make up over 0.6%. These receptors lack a known antigen. Sequenced material: PBMCs, taken from a glioma patient whose treatment included an IDH1 peptide vaccine. The receptors were sampled from a woman aged 50 to 65 with glioma.

The chain employs TRBV5-1 and TRBJ2-3; 7 bases are a match to TRBD2. Germline trimming cut 5 bases from V and 1 base from J; bases unmatched to any gene: 7. Germline values: CDR1 SGHRS, CDR2 YFSETQ. This CDR3 region has 15 residues. The CDR3 bases are TGCGCCAGCAGAAAGACGGCGGGAGGCACAGATACGCAGTATTTT. Translation gives CASRKTAGGTDTQYF.

This chain connects TRBV28 to TRBJ2-5; D call uncertain. Germline-derived CDR1 and CDR2 are MDHEN and SYDVKM. The CDR3 loop spans 10 amino acids. V dropped 8 bases and J dropped 2 bases, with 3 bases sitting between them. DNA of the CDR3: TGTGCCAGCGCACAAGAGACCCAGTACTTC. Translating it yields CASAQETQYF.

This rearrangement joins TRBV6-1 to TRBJ2-7; D uncertain. The CDR3 length is 12 residues. The germline gives CDR1 MNHNS, CDR2 SASEGT. Trimming stripped 2 bases from V and 2 bases from J, with 4 bases between. In nucleotides, the CDR3 is TGTGCCAGCAGTGAACCCCCCTACGAGCAGTACTTC. It yields the protein CASSEPPYEQYF.

The chain combines TRBV5-1 with TRBJ2-7; 7 bases line up with TRBD2. J was trimmed by 2 bases and V by 0 bases; bases with no gene match: 11. CDR1 is SGHRS, CDR2 YFSETQ, per germline. The CDR3 is 17 residues long. The CDR3 nucleotides are TGCGCCAGCAGCTTGGGCCCAGGAGCGGGGATTACCTACGAGCAGTACTTC. This codes for CASSLGPGAGITYEQYF.

The V gene is TRBV27, the J gene TRBJ1-1, with D hard to call. With 0 bases removed from V and 4 bases from J, the gap between germline ends came to 6 bases. CDR1 is MNHEY and CDR2 is SMNVEV in the germline V gene (reference sequence). The CDR3 runs 13 residues. The chain's CDR3 is CASSLSRGTEAFF. For the CDR3, the DNA is TGTGCCAGCAGTTTATCGAGAGGCACTGAAGCTTTCTTT.

This rearrangement joins TRBV7-3 to TRBJ2-5; no definite D call. V was trimmed by 1 base and J by 5 bases, leaving 2 bases between them. Per the germline V gene, CDR1 is SGHTA and CDR2 is FQGTGA. The CDR3 length is 11 residues. The CDR3 sequence: CASSLNETQYF. CDR3 DNA sequence: TGTGCCAGCAGCTTAAACGAGACCCAGTACTTC.

The chain links TRBV27 to TRBJ2-7, with D possibly being TRBD1 or TRBD2 (5 bases each). V was trimmed by 5 bases and J by 7 bases, leaving 12 bases between them. This CDR3 has 12 amino acids. From germline, CDR1 is MNHEY and CDR2 SMNVEV (reference sequence). CDR3 region: CASSPGAREQYF. CDR3 bases: TGTGCCAGCAGTCCCGGGGCTAGGGAGCAGTACTTC.

The sample holds one count of this clone. The chain carries TRBV7-8 and TRBJ2-5; perhaps TRBD1 as D (5 bases). The CDR3 spans 13 residues. Germline-derived CDR1 and CDR2 are SGHVS and FQNEAQ. V dropped 5 bases and J dropped 5 bases, with 12 bases sitting between them. The CDR3 sequence is CASSPFRAETQYF. The DNA for the CDR3 is TGTGCCAGCAGCCCTTTCAGGGCTGAGACCCAGTACTTC.

V is TRBV9 and J is TRBJ2-2; D is uncertain. The CDR3 is 13 residues long. The germline V gene has CDR1 SGDLS and CDR2 YYNGEE. V was cut by 2 bases and J by 6 bases, with 8 bases left in between. The CDR3 region is CASSVKVAGELFF. In DNA, the CDR3 is TGTGCCAGCAGCGTGAAAGTCGCCGGGGAGCTGTTTTTT.

V and J are TRBV6-5 and TRBJ2-3, with TRBD2 matching 12 bases. The CDR3 covers 15 residues. Germline trimming cut 6 bases from V and 6 bases from J; bases unmatched to any gene: 7. Germline CDR1 is MNHEY and CDR2 is SVGAGI. Written as DNA, the CDR3 is TGTGCCAGCAGCCTACTAGCGGGAGGTTCGGATACGCAGTATTTT. Protein product: CASSLLAGGSDTQYF.

V is TRBV10-2 and J is TRBJ2-1; D remains unclear. CDR3 length equals 14 residues. V was clipped by 7 bases and J by 3 bases, with 13 bases between them. Germline CDR1 is WSHSY and CDR2 is SAAADI. The CDR3 reads CASTPAENYNEQFF. The CDR3 DNA follows: TGCGCCAGCACCCCGGCGGAAAACTACAATGAGCAGTTCTTC.

The chain has TRBV9 and TRBJ1-5; the D gene is possibly TRBD1 (5 bases). V shed 6 bases and J shed 8 bases, with 12 bases lying between them. This CDR3 contains 12 residues. Per the germline V gene, CDR1 is SGDLS and CDR2 is YYNGEE. CDR3 coding DNA: TGTGCCAGCAATGGGGGTTTGGAGCCCCAGCATTTT. Amino acid sequence: CASNGGLEPQHF.

This rearrangement joins TRBV4-1 to TRBJ1-6; D uncertain. Germline lookup yields CDR1 MGHRA and CDR2 YSYEKL. The CDR3 extends over 17 amino acids. Between the trimmed V and J ends, which lost 0 bases and 6 bases, there was a span of 15 bases. In nucleotides, the CDR3 is TGCGCCAGCAGCCAAGATGAAAGGCAAGGGTCTAATTCACCCCTCCACTTT. This translates into CASSQDERQGSNSPLHF.

This clone is a singleton in its sample. The chain uses TRBV10-3 and TRBJ1-3; D not certain. Trimming cost V 6 bases and J 1 base, with 4 bases left between them. The germline V gene has CDR1 ENHRY and CDR2 SYGVKD. This CDR3 spans 12 amino acids. The CDR3 sequence: CAIRRSGNTIYF. CDR3 bases: TGTGCCATCAGACGGTCTGGAAACACCATATATTTT.

This rearrangement joins TRBV6-1 to TRBJ1-6; TRBD1 aligns across 9 bases. V trimming: 10 bases; J trimming: 7 bases; junction bases outside the gene matches: 5. The V gene's germline CDR1 is MNHNS and CDR2 SASEGT. The CDR3 has 13 residues. The CDR3 here is CANSGTGNSPLHF. In DNA form, the CDR3 reads TGTGCCAACTCCGGGACAGGGAATTCACCCCTCCACTTT.

This clone was observed a handful of times. The chain combines TRBV4-1 with TRBJ1-1; D not resolved. This CDR3 contains 15 residues. Germline CDR1 MGHRA, CDR2 YSYEKL. Deletions cut 4 bases from V and 0 bases from J, with 12 bases between. CDR3 nucleotide sequence: TGCGCCAGCAGCCGTGGGAACAGTCTGAACACTGAAGCTTTCTTT. Amino acid sequence: CASSRGNSLNTEAFF.

The chain links TRBV5-4 to TRBJ2-5, with 13 positions matching TRBD2. Germline CDR1 reads SGHNT; CDR2 reads YYREEE (reference sequence). The CDR3 contains 15 residues. The ends lost 4 bases at V and 5 bases at J; junction bases unmatched: 5. This CDR3 reads CASSGTSGNWETQYF. The CDR3 nucleotides read TGTGCCAGCAGCGGGACTAGCGGGAATTGGGAGACCCAGTACTTC.

The genes are TRBV11-2 and TRBJ1-1, with D hard to call. CDR1 is SGHAT and CDR2 is FQNNGV in the germline V gene. Trimming cost V 3 bases and J 4 bases, with 12 bases left between them. There are 14 residues in the CDR3. CDR3 sequence reads: CASSFPSLGTEAFF. The DNA of the CDR3 is TGTGCCAGCAGCTTTCCGTCCTTGGGCACTGAAGCTTTCTTT.

CDR3 in amino acids: CASSFSRDDTQYF. DNA for the CDR3: TGTGCCAGCAGCTTCTCGAGGGATGATACGCAGTATTTT. The rearrangement uses TRBV7-3 and TRBJ2-3, with D tentatively TRBD2 (5 bases). Trimming cost V 3 bases and J 6 bases, with 10 bases left between them. Germline V gives CDR1 SGHTA, CDR2 FQGTGA. This CDR3 region has 13 residues.

V and J are TRBV7-9 and TRBJ1-1; D not certain. V was trimmed by 1 base and J by 7 bases, leaving 7 bases between them. There are 12 residues in the CDR3. The germline gives CDR1 SEHNR, CDR2 FQNEAQ (reference sequence). CDR3: CASSLEGLEAFF. DNA of the CDR3: TGTGCCAGCAGCTTAGAAGGACTTGAAGCTTTCTTT.

The gene calls are TRBV4-2 and TRBJ2-2; possibly TRBD1 or TRBD2 for D (5 bases each). Germline CDR1 is LGHNA and CDR2 is YNFKEQ. V was pared by 1 base and J by 0 bases, with 9 bases between. This CDR3 contains 16 residues. For the CDR3, the DNA is TGTGCCAGCAGCCAAGCAGGGACGGCGAACACCGGGGAGCTGTTTTTT. It yields the protein CASSQAGTANTGELFF.

The rearrangement joins TRBV4-1 to TRBJ1-1; 7 nucleotides agree with TRBD1. The junction had 14 bases not matched to a gene; V was cut back by 7 bases and J by 0 bases. The CDR3 contains 17 residues. Germline V CDR1 and CDR2: MGHRA, YSYEKL. The CDR3 DNA reads TGCGCCAGCACTACCTGGACAAGGGGGCCCATGAACACTGAAGCTTTCTTT. Residues: CASTTWTRGPMNTEAFF.